This is a list of T cell receptor beta chains from one sample in a study of blood T cells in healthy people across ages. One entry per CDR3 protein results from TCRdb running MiXCR on the 5' RACE reads. This sample has about 1.7 million distinct CDR3 sequences; roughly 27% occur once, and the top ten carry around 7.7%. Material: blood. The receptor source for this set is a woman in her 30s in good health. Both conserved end residues are part of each CDR3. The D gene is left open where the match is weak. Some rows mark clone size as missing; the rest say once, few, many or name a class of expanded clone.

few TRBJ1-5 TRBV20-1 16 TRBD1 CSANRDRGVLGQPQHF TGCAGTGCGAACCGGGACAGGGGTGTTTTAGGTCAGCCCCAGCATTTT
- TRBJ2-1 TRBV30 17 TRBD1 CAWSGWDGTGAYNEQFF TGTGCCTGGAGTGGCTGGGACGGGACAGGGGCGTACAATGAGCAGTTCTTC
few TRBJ2-7 TRBV27 17 TRBD2 CASSPGTSGRLRDEQYF TGTGCCAGCAGTCCCGGGACTAGCGGGAGACTTCGAGACGAGCAGTACTTC
- TRBJ1-2 TRBV6-5 13 - CASSYGHNYGYTF TGTGCCAGCAGTTACGGGCATAACTATGGCTACACCTTC
- TRBJ2-2 TRBV12-3/TRBV12-4 16 - CASSPRSGANTGELFF TGTGCCAGCAGTCCACGGTCGGGGGCGAACACCGGGGAGCTGTTTTTT
- TRBJ2-4 TRBV9 16 TRBD2 CASSVTSGRDKNIQYF TGTGCCAGCAGCGTAACTAGCGGGAGGGACAAAAACATTCAGTACTTC
- TRBJ2-5 TRBV20-1 14 TRBD2 CSCQSGTSGEIQYF TGCAGCTGCCAATCCGGGACTAGTGGAGAGATCCAGTACTTC
few TRBJ2-3 TRBV7-9 15 TRBD2 CASSLATSGKDTQYF TGTGCCAGCAGCTTAGCTACTAGCGGGAAAGATACGCAGTATTTT
- TRBJ2-1 TRBV20-1 16 - CSASYRLGRGVNEQFF TGCAGTGCTAGCTACAGACTAGGAAGAGGGGTCAATGAGCAGTTCTTC
- TRBJ2-2 TRBV5-1 14 TRBD1 CATNQGANTGELFF TGCGCCACCAACCAGGGGGCGAACACCGGGGAGCTGTTTTTT
- TRBJ2-1 TRBV6-2/TRBV6-3 14 TRBD1 CASSYMDQTGGQFF TGTGCCAGCAGTTACATGGACCAAACAGGGGGGCAGTTCTTC
few TRBJ2-1 TRBV4-1 16 - CASSQGRGGPYNEQFF TGCGCCAGCAGCCAGGGGAGGGGGGGACCCTACAATGAGCAGTTCTTC
- TRBJ1-1 TRBV6-5 13 - CASSWDGETEAFF TGTGCCAGCAGCTGGGACGGGGAAACTGAAGCTTTCTTT
few TRBJ2-6 TRBV12-3/TRBV12-4 19 TRBD2 CASSLGFGGGAPGANVLTF TGTGCCAGCAGTTTAGGTTTCGGCGGGGGGGCCCCTGGGGCCAACGTCCTGACTTTC
many TRBJ2-7 TRBV5-1 12 - CASRTNDYEQYF TGCGCCAGCAGGACTAACGACTACGAGCAGTACTTC
- TRBJ2-1 TRBV29-1 14 - CSVDASVSYNEQCF TGCAGCGTTGACGCTAGCGTCTCCTACAATGAGCAGTGCTTC
- TRBJ1-1 TRBV20-1 12 - CSAIWRDSEAFF TGCAGTGCTATTTGGAGGGATTCTGAAGCTTTCTTT
many TRBJ2-1 TRBV20-1 16 - CSATQPGLLNYNEQFF TGCAGTGCTACCCAACCGGGACTCCTAAACTACAATGAGCAGTTCTTC
- TRBJ2-7 TRBV28 14 TRBD2 CASGGTRRVNEQYF TGTGCCAGCGGAGGGACTAGGAGGGTGAACGAGCAGTACTTC
- TRBJ2-7 TRBV10-2 13 TRBD2 CASRLAISYEQYF TGCGCCAGCAGACTAGCGATATCCTACGAGCAGTACTTC
many TRBJ2-7 TRBV6-6 14 - CASSYSAVTTEQYF TGTGCCAGCAGTTATAGTGCCGTCACGACCGAGCAGTACTTC
many TRBJ2-1 TRBV4-1 16 - CASSHPPGGLYNEQFF TGCGCCAGCAGCCACCCCCCTGGCGGGCTCTACAATGAGCAGTTCTTC
few TRBJ2-3 TRBV3-1 19 TRBD2 CASSQVGGTSGRYTDTQYF TGTGCCAGCAGCCAAGTTGGGGGGACTAGCGGGAGGTACACAGATACGCAGTATTTT
few TRBJ2-7 TRBV29-1 13 - CSVEWQVRDEQYF TGCAGCGTTGAGTGGCAGGTCCGGGACGAGCAGTACTTC
- TRBJ2-2 TRBV7-2 15 TRBD1 CASSSRTGLVGELFF TGTGCCAGCAGCTCAAGGACAGGGTTGGTCGGGGAGCTGTTTTTT
- TRBJ2-7 TRBV7-3 13 - CASSLKTSSEQYF TGTGCCAGCAGCTTAAAGACTAGTTCCGAGCAGTACTTC
many TRBJ2-1 TRBV9 12 - CASSAGAYEQFF TGTGCCAGCAGCGCCGGTGCCTATGAGCAGTTCTTC
- TRBJ2-2 TRBV12-3/TRBV12-4 13 - CASSLADSGELFF TGTGCCAGCAGTTTAGCCGACTCCGGGGAGCTGTTTTTT
many TRBJ2-3 TRBV29-1 14 TRBD2 CSAGGGSSTDTQYF TGCAGCGCTGGCGGGGGGAGTTCCACAGATACGCAGTATTTT